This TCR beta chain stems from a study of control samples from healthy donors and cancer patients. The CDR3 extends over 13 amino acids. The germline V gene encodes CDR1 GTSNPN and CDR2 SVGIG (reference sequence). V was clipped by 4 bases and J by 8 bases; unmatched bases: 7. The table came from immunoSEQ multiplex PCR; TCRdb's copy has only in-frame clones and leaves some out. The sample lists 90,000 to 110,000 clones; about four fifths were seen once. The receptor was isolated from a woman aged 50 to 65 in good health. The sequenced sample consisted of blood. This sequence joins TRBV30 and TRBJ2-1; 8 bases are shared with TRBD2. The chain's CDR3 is CAWIGLASHEQFF. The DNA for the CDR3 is TGTGCCTGGATTGGACTAGCTTCCCATGAGCAGTTCTTC.